Listed below are T cell receptor beta chains from one sample, sequenced in a study of neurological immune-mediated disorders. From the 5' RACE reads, TCRdb called clonotypes with MiXCR, one entry per CDR3 protein. The table records around 50,000 distinct CDR3 sequences, over 20% of them present only once. Source material: PBMCs. The receptor set was obtained from a woman between 70 and 85 years old in good health. CDR3s include the opening cysteine and the closing phenylalanine or tryptophan. Fields, in order: clone size, V gene, J gene, D gene, CDR3 DNA, CDR3 protein. D genes are given only for firm matches. Part of the rows lack a size; the others show once, few, many or a class for expanded clones.

many	TRBV6-5	TRBJ2-3	TRBD2	TGTGCCAGCAGTTACTCGGTCTTTAGCGGGAGTGAGTCAGATACGCAGTATTTT	CASSYSVFSGSESDTQYF
many	TRBV28	TRBJ1-2	.	TGTGCCAGCACCTCGGCAGACAGCCCTCATAGCAATGGCTACACCTTC	CASTSADSPHSNGYTF
few	TRBV19	TRBJ1-4	TRBD1	TGTGCCAGTCTTGACAGGGGGTCTGAAAAACTGTTTTTT	CASLDRGSEKLFF
.	TRBV10-3	TRBJ2-3	TRBD2	TGTGCCATCAGTGAGGCGGGGACTAGCGGGAAGAAGGGTACGCAGTATTTT	CAISEAGTSGKKGTQYF
.	TRBV9	TRBJ2-7	TRBD2	TGTGCCAGTAGCGTAGCGGGCGGGGCCTTCTTCGAGCAGTACTTC	CASSVAGGAFFEQYF
many	TRBV7-2	TRBJ1-2	.	TGTGCCACCGGGCAGGCGGGACGTGGCTACACCTTC	CATGQAGRGYTF
many	TRBV5-5	TRBJ1-1	TRBD1	TGTGCCAGCAGCTTGCAGGGGGCGATGTTTGAAGCTTTCTTT	CASSLQGAMFEAFF
many	TRBV6-6	TRBJ2-7	.	TGTGCCAGCAGTTACTCGACAGCGGGTAGCTCCTACGAGCAGTACTTC	CASSYSTAGSSYEQYF
.	TRBV20-1	TRBJ2-1	TRBD1	TGCAGTGCTAGTTTTCCGGACAGGGTGGGATATGAGCAGTTCTTC	CSASFPDRVGYEQFF
.	TRBV5-6	TRBJ2-1	TRBD1	TGTGCCAGCAGCTTACTCCCGGGACAGGGGGGGAATGAGCAGTTCTTC	CASSLLPGQGGNEQFF
many	TRBV7-2	TRBJ2-7	.	TGTGCCAGCAGCCGCAGCGCGTCCTACGAGCAGTACTTC	CASSRSASYEQYF
.	TRBV5-1	TRBJ1-1	TRBD1	TGCGCCAGCAGAGTACAGGGGGTCGGGAATGAAGCTTTCTTT	CASRVQGVGNEAFF
many	TRBV11-2	TRBJ2-2	.	TGTGCCAGCAGCTTAAAGGTGGACGGGGAGCTGTTTTTT	CASSLKVDGELFF
many	TRBV7-9	TRBJ2-7	TRBD1	TGTGCCAGCAGCTTAGCCGGGACAGGGGAGGTACGAGGGCAGTACTTC	CASSLAGTGEVRGQYF
many	TRBV29-1	TRBJ2-7	.	TGCAGCGCCCTGGAGGGGGGGGACGAGCAGTACTTC	CSALEGGDEQYF
many	TRBV7-2	TRBJ1-1	.	TGTGCCAGCAGCTATCCGGTCATGAACACTGAAGCTTTCTTT	CASSYPVMNTEAFF
many	TRBV7-2	TRBJ2-1	.	TGTGCCAGCAATCGCAGAGGAGGTTACAATGAGCAGTTCTTC	CASNRRGGYNEQFF
many	TRBV4-1	TRBJ2-3	TRBD2	TGCGCCAGCAGCCAAGTCGGGTGGACTAGCGGGAGAGATACGCAGTATTTT	CASSQVGWTSGRDTQYF
many	TRBV5-1	TRBJ2-7	TRBD1	TGCGCCAGCAGCTGGGAAGGACAGGGGAACGGCGAGCAGTACTTC	CASSWEGQGNGEQYF
many	TRBV11-2	TRBJ1-1	.	TGTGCCAGCAGGGCTTGGAACACTGAAGCTTTCTTT	CASRAWNTEAFF
.	TRBV7-2	TRBJ2-2	.	TGTGCCAGCAGCTTAGCAGGGACGAACGGGGAGCTGTTTTTT	CASSLAGTNGELFF
many	TRBV28	TRBJ2-1	.	TGTGCCACAAAGACAGGTTACAATGAGCAGTTCTTC	CATKTGYNEQFF
many	TRBV7-2	TRBJ2-6	.	TGTGCCAGCAGCAGCGGCTCTGGGGCCAACGTCCTGACTTTC	CASSSGSGANVLTF
many	TRBV12-3/TRBV12-4	TRBJ1-2	TRBD1	TGTGCCAGCAGACCAACGCCGGGACAGGGGTTGGGTGGCTACACCTTC	CASRPTPGQGLGGYTF
many	TRBV20-1	TRBJ2-3	.	TGCAGTGCTAGTGGCAGAGAGACAGATACGCAGTATTTT	CSASGRETDTQYF
.	TRBV7-2	TRBJ2-1	.	TGTGCCAGCAGCTTAGGACCTAAGGCAGGGTGGATTTACAATGAGCAGTTCTTC	CASSLGPKAGWIYNEQFF
many	TRBV2	TRBJ2-1	.	TGTGCCAGTGGGACGGAGACCGCAATGAAGCAGTTCTTC	CASGTETAMKQFF